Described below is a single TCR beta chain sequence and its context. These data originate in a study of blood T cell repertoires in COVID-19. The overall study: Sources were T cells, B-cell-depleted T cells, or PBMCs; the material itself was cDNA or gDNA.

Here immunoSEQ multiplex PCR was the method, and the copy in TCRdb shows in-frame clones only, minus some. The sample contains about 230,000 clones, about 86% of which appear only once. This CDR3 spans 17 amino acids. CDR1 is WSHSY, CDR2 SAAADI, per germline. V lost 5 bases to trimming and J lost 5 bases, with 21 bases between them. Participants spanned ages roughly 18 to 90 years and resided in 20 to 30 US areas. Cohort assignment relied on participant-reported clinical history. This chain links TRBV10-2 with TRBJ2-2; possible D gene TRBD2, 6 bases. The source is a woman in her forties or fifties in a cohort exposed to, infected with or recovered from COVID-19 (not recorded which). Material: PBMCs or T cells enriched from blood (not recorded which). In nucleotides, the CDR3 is TGCGCCAGCAGTCCGAGATTGGGCGGGGCGCGAACCGGGGAGCTGTTTTTT. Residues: CASSPRLGGARTGELFF.